The rows below give T cell receptor beta chains drawn from one sample of a study of glioma-infiltrating T cells after dendritic cell vaccination. The table came from immunoSEQ multiplex PCR; TCRdb's copy has only in-frame clones and leaves some out. The sample holds 80,000 to 100,000 clones, around three quarters seen once. This material consisted of blood, taken before dendritic cell vaccination. These receptors all come from a human donor with glioblastoma. Both conserved end residues are part of each CDR3. The order of the fields is clone size, J gene, D gene, V gene, CDR3 DNA, CDR3 protein. A D gene is named only where the DNA matches it firmly. Clone size is stated in some rows and not others, as once, few, many or a class when expanded.

clone_size: -
j_call: TRBJ2-4
d_call: -
v_call: TRBV7-2
cdr3_nt: TGTGCCAGCAGCTTAGCGCATGGACAACCTCGGCAAAACATTCAGTACTTC
cdr3_aa: CASSLAHGQPRQNIQYF

clone_size: -
j_call: TRBJ2-7
d_call: TRBD2
v_call: TRBV6-1
cdr3_nt: TGTGCCAGCAGCCTAGCGGGTGATTACGAGCAGTACTTC
cdr3_aa: CASSLAGDYEQYF

clone_size: -
j_call: TRBJ1-6
d_call: TRBD1
v_call: TRBV9
cdr3_nt: TGTGCCAGCAGCGCGGGACAGGCGAATTCACCCCTCCACTTT
cdr3_aa: CASSAGQANSPLHF

clone_size: large
j_call: TRBJ1-1
d_call: TRBD1
v_call: TRBV19
cdr3_nt: TGTGCCAGTAGTAGACAGGGGGGCACTGAAGCTTTCTTT
cdr3_aa: CASSRQGGTEAFF

clone_size: -
j_call: TRBJ2-3
d_call: -
v_call: TRBV15
cdr3_nt: TGTGCCACCAGCAGCGGTGACAGTCTAAAAGATACGCAGTATTTT
cdr3_aa: CATSSGDSLKDTQYF

clone_size: -
j_call: TRBJ1-2
d_call: -
v_call: TRBV19
cdr3_nt: TGTGCCAGTAGGAGAAGCGGGTACTATGGCTACACCTTC
cdr3_aa: CASRRSGYYGYTF

clone_size: -
j_call: TRBJ1-1
d_call: -
v_call: TRBV7-3
cdr3_nt: TGTGCCAGCAGCCCCCAGGGTTTGACTGAAGCTTTCTTT
cdr3_aa: CASSPQGLTEAFF

clone_size: -
j_call: TRBJ2-3
d_call: -
v_call: TRBV5-1
cdr3_nt: TGCGCCAGCAACACTCTCGGGGGAGTCACAGATACGCAGTATTTT
cdr3_aa: CASNTLGGVTDTQYF

clone_size: -
j_call: TRBJ1-2
d_call: TRBD1
v_call: TRBV5-6
cdr3_nt: TGTGCCAGCAGCCTTGGACAGGGGGGCTACTATGGCTACACCTTC
cdr3_aa: CASSLGQGGYYGYTF

clone_size: -
j_call: TRBJ2-1
d_call: TRBD2
v_call: TRBV28
cdr3_nt: TGTGCCAGCAGTCTCGGGGGGGAGGGCAATGAGCAGTTCTTC
cdr3_aa: CASSLGGEGNEQFF

clone_size: -
j_call: TRBJ1-1
d_call: -
v_call: TRBV9
cdr3_nt: TGTGCCAGCAGCTCTCGAACAGGGAGCACTGAAGCTTTCTTT
cdr3_aa: CASSSRTGSTEAFF